One T cell receptor (beta chain) is described in this entry. Which antigen it targets is not known. No per-base quality is available; no much larger clone lies one base away. CD8 naive samples consisted of CD45RO-negative cells that were positively selected for CCR7, yielding a CD45RA+CCR7+ population without TemRA cells. The donors were healthy, HIV-negative adults with no recently reported acute infections or vaccinations. Every donor was a Caucasian adult residing in Nashville, Tennessee, USA. Blood was collected by leukapheresis, and PBMCs were isolated by Ficoll-Histopaque density gradient centrifugation and then cryopreserved in liquid nitrogen vapor phase. Analytical flow cytometry was used to check the purity and quantity of every magnetically sorted T cell population. Genomic DNA was isolated from each sorted fraction and quantified by UV absorbance on a Nanodrop 2000c. Using the deep immunoSEQ assay, TCR CDR3 regions were amplified from genomic DNA by multiplex PCR. Extracted genomic DNA from each cell subset was distributed evenly across all wells of several immunoSEQ 96-well plates, and each plate was treated as a replicate. For sorted subsets, each replicate PCR was loaded with roughly 190 ng genomic DNA, equivalent to 25,000 to 35,000 T cell genomes. Purified libraries were measured with a Qubit 3.0 fluorometer, size-checked on a Bioanalyzer 2100, and measured again with the KAPA Library Quantification kit. Each immunoSEQ 96-well plate was sequenced on its own single-read 150-cycle Illumina NextSeq 550 flow cell. The authors processed their data as follows. Because the immunoSEQ output held only junctional sequences and lacked quality scores, the filtering could not match the filtering applied to full-length reads. To assign V/J genes and CDR3, sequences were annotated using PyIR, a Python wrapper for IgBLAST v1.9, with IMGT germline references. Reads were filtered out if the reads had weak V/J assignments (E-value above 1e-6), no CDR3, stop codons, out-of-frame junctions, or ambiguous translated residues. V3J clonotypes were defined by identical inferred V gene, J gene, and CDR3 amino acid sequence. Percentage overlap between repertoires was calculated by dividing the number of shared unique clonotypes by the size of the smaller repertoire. Repertoire richness was assessed with RTK rarefaction, the Chao1 estimator, and Recon v2.1 estimates of unobserved clonotypes. Generation probabilities were computed with OLGA for all TCRbeta clonotypes obtained by the gDNA method from four donors. This is the immuneACCESS table as TCRdb keeps it, with only in-frame sequences that have V and J called. A part of the clones is gone; compared with another copy, unresolved V genes explain less than half, and the rest is unexplained. That table gives V, J and clone size, and the DNA gave D and trimming. Across this sample there are 660,000 or so clones, with 90% to 97% seen only once. The ten top clones hold 0.11% of the sample.

These data come from a study of shared clonotypes between healthy human individuals (dated by TCRdb to 2018 to 2021). Context from the whole study: A couple of women and a few men aged 18 to 49 years were included in the cohort. Different laboratories and diverse techniques were used to prepare libraries and sequence TCR repertoires, to increase sequencing depth and limit assay-specific biases. Between about 0.8 and 9 billion PBMCs per donor were obtained by leukapheresis. The study deeply sequenced blood TCR repertoires of five healthy adults to estimate repertoire size and the extent of clonotype sharing between individuals. Per donor, three plates each were used for CD4 naive and CD4 memory, two for CD8 naive, and one for CD8 memory.

The paper as a whole reports these results and caveats: Naive subsets generally had larger estimated clonotype richness than memory subsets did. Clonotypes shared by all four sorted-subset donors showed higher generation probabilities than non-shared clonotypes. The small number of donors limited the genetic and exposure-history diversity represented. When a few donors were compared, the shared fraction of clonotypes was about 5.2% for naive CD4, over 3% for naive CD8, roughly 2.5% for memory CD4, and about 0.36% for memory CD8. Rarefaction of sorted-subset datasets indicated incomplete sequencing despite the large sequencing depth. Based on pairwise subsampling, the degree of clonotype sharing among donors was expected to be affected by sequencing depth. Sampling was restricted to blood, and TCR repertoires in tissue are likely to differ from TCR repertoires in blood.

From the germline V gene, CDR1 is ENHRY and CDR2 is SYGVKD. Inclusive of the bounding cysteine and phenylalanine, the CDR3 is 14 residues long. The DNA shown is the 42-base CDR3, in frame from base 1. V has 5 bases trimmed and J has 6 bases trimmed; junction bases matching no gene number 5. Sequences were obtained from naive CD8+ T cells sorted from blood. The cell subset or site label here, explained by the study, means: CD45RA+CCR7+. The TCR originated in a woman under 40 in good health. The rearranged segments are TRBV10-3 and TRBJ1-5, and TRBD1 aligns with 9 junction nucleotides. The nucleotide sequence reads TGTGCCATCAGTCGGGACAGGGAGTTTCAGCCCCAGCATTTT. The resulting protein is CAISRDREFQPQHF.